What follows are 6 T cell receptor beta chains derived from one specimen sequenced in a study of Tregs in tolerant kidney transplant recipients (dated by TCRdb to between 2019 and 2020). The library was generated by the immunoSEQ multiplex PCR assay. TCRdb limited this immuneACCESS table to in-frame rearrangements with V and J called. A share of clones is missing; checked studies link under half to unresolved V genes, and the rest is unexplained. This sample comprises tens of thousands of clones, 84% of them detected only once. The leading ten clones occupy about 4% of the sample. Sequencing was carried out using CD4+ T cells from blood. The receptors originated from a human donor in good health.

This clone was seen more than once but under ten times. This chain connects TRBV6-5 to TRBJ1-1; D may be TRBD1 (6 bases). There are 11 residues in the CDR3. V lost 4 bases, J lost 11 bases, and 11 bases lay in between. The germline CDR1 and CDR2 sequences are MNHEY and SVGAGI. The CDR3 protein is CASSLGGHAFF. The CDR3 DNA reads TGTGCCAGCAGTTTGGGGGGGCACGCTTTCTTT.

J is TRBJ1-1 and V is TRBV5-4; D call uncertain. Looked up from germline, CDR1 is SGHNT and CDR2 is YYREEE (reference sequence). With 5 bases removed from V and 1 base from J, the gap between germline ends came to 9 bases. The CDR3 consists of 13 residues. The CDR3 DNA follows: TGTGCCAGCAGGCTTCCGGGGAACACTGAAGCTTTCTTT. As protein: CASRLPGNTEAFF.

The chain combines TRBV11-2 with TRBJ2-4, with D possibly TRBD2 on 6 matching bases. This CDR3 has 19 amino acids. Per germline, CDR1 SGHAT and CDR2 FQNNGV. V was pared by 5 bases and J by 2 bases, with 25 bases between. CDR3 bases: TGTGCCAGCAGCGTTTTAGGCCCCTCGGGGGTTGGGACCAAAAACATTCAGTACTTC. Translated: CASSVLGPSGVGTKNIQYF.

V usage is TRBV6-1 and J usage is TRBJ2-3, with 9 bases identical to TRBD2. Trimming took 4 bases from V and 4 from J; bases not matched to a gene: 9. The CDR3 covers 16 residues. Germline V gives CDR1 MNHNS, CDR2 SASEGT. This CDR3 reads CASSAPAGGKADTQYF. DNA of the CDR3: TGTGCCAGCAGTGCCCCTGCGGGGGGGAAGGCAGATACGCAGTATTTT.

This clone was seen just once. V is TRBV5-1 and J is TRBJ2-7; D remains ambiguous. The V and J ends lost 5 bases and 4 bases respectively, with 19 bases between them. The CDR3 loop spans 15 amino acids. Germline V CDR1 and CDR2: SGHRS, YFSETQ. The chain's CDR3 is CASRRDGYLGYEQYF. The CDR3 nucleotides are TGCGCCAGCAGACGAGACGGGTACCTCGGGTACGAGCAGTACTTC.

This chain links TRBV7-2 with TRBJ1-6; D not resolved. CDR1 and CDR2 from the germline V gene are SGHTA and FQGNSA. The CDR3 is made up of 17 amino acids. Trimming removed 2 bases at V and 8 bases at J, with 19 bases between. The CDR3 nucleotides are TGTGCCAGCAGCTTATCGGGTAGGGTTAATCGAGATTCACCCCTCCACTTT. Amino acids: CASSLSGRVNRDSPLHF.